This T cell receptor beta chain was recovered during a study of T-cell reconstitution after alpha-beta-depleted transplantation in children. Trimming cost V 4 bases and J 4 bases, with 15 bases left between them. CDR3 length: 16 amino acids. Germline CDR1 and CDR2: SGHRS and YFSETQ. Researchers prepared the TCRbeta library using unique molecular identifiers, the study reports. TCRdb ran MiXCR on the PCR reads and lists one entry per CDR3 protein. The repertoire includes hundreds of thousands of distinct CDR3 sequences, about a sixth of them detected once, and approximately 3% sits in the top ten. This chain joins TRBV5-1 and TRBJ2-6; a weak D match, TRBD1 (6 bases). The sequence was collected from a human donor who donated a stem cell graft to a child with acute lymphoblastic leukemia. Sequencing was performed on PBMCs from the stem cell graft donor, taken from the stem cell graft. The CDR3 bases are TGCGCCAGCAGCCCCCGCCCAGGGGCCGGGGCCAACGTCCTGACTTTC. It translates to CASSPRPGAGANVLTF.